This TCR beta chain was captured by sequencing in a study of cytomegalovirus exposure and HLA in healthy donors. Primers for the PCR totalled 60 Vbeta and 13 Jbeta. Profiling relied on immunoSEQ multiplex PCR, and the TCRdb table lists in-frame clones only, not all of them. Here the sample spans approximately 88,000 clones, more than 75% being singletons. This clone was seen just once. Antigen specificity is unknown. Broader study findings: The authors judged a highly shared variant cluster likely a sequencing artifact. Available immune exposure information was restricted to CMV serostatus only.

Participants comprised healthy donors of bone marrow. This CDR3 has 14 residues. The V gene end was trimmed by 7 bases and the J gene end by 2 bases; junction bases not matched to a gene: 6. Looked up from germline, CDR1 is SEHNR and CDR2 is FQNEAQ (reference sequence). Sequencing used PBMCs. V gene TRBV7-9 combines with J gene TRBJ2-7; 9 positions match TRBD1. The TCR originated in a man younger than 45 in good health and CMV-seropositive. CDR3: CASTTGTGTYEQYV. CDR3 in DNA: TGTGCCAGCACTACCGGGACAGGGACCTACGAGCAGTACGTC.